What follows describes a single T cell receptor (beta chain). The authors' processing: Reference gene primers were amplified, and this amplification served to estimate nucleated cell counts. Sequenced by immunoSEQ multiplex PCR; TCRdb stores in-frame clones only, minus some. The DNA was the basis for D and trimming; V, J and clone size are from that table. This sample yields 200,000 to 300,000 clones, of which roughly 86% are seen a single time; 12% belongs to the top ten. This sample was included in a study of blood T cell repertoires in COVID-19. Overall study: Acute-phase and convalescent COVID-19 samples originated in the United States, Italy and Spain. The cDNA or gDNA used as material had been derived from T cells, B-cell-depleted T cells, or PBMCs.

CDR3 length: 14 amino acids. Trimming shortened V by 1 base and J by 5 bases, and 12 bases separated the two germline ends. Germline CDR1 is LGHNA and CDR2 is YNFKEQ. Sequencing was carried out using peripheral blood. This clonotype was obtained from a man at least 80 years old with acute or convalescent COVID-19. This rearrangement joins TRBV4-2 to TRBJ2-7; tentatively, D is TRBD1 (5 bases). For the CDR3, the DNA is TGTGCCAGCAGCCAAGGTCAGGGTTCCCACGAGCAGTACTTC. As protein: CASSQGQGSHEQYF.